The 8 T cell receptor beta chains below all came from one sample that was sequenced in a study of technical replicates of blood from several donors. The method was immunoSEQ multiplex PCR; TCRdb's version includes in-frame clones alone and lacks a portion of them. The table records 65,000 to 80,000 clones, around 93% of them present only once. Sequenced sample: T cells isolated from PBMCs. These receptors were taken from a human donor in good health.

In its sample, this clone was seen once. The chain carries TRBV9 and TRBJ1-1; D may be TRBD1 (6 bases). The germline V gene encodes CDR1 SGDLS and CDR2 YYNGEE. The CDR3 loop spans 16 amino acids. Trimming pared 0 bases from V and 3 bases from J, leaving 15 bases between. CDR3 sequence: CASSVGTQGPYTEAFF. In DNA, the CDR3 is TGTGCCAGCAGCGTAGGGACGCAGGGGCCTTACACTGAAGCTTTCTTT.

J is TRBJ2-1 and V is TRBV7-9, with D perhaps matching TRBD2 (6 bases). CDR3 length: 15 residues. V was shortened by 2 bases and J by 6 bases, with 14 bases between the two germline ends. Germline CDR1 SEHNR, CDR2 FQNEAQ (reference sequence). The CDR3: CASSLIREYGNEQFF. CDR3 nucleotides: TGTGCCAGCAGCTTAATCCGGGAGTACGGCAATGAGCAGTTCTTC. Filled out from reference TRBV7-9 and TRBJ2-1, the complete variable domain reads DTGVSQNPRHKITKRGQNVTFRCDPISEHNRLYWYRQTLGQGPEFLTYFQNEAQLEKSRLLSDRFSAERPKGSFSTLEIQRTEQGDSAMYLCASSLIREYGNEQFFGPGTRLTVL.

This chain joins TRBV11-2 and TRBJ1-1; weak D call: TRBD1 (5 bases). CDR1 SGHAT and CDR2 FQNNGV come from the germline V gene. Deletions cut 3 bases from V and 0 bases from J, with 8 bases between. The CDR3 runs to 14 residues. The CDR3 sequence is CASSLQGLNTEAFF. The CDR3, as DNA: TGTGCCAGCAGCTTGCAGGGTTTGAACACTGAAGCTTTCTTT.

This sequence joins TRBV18 and TRBJ1-1; no definite D call. Trimming took 2 bases from V and 1 from J, leaving 5 bases between them. Looked up from germline, CDR1 is KGHSH and CDR2 is LQKENI. The CDR3 runs 13 residues. Here the CDR3 DNA reads TGTGCCAGCTCACCAGGCCCGAACACTGAAGCTTTCTTT. This gives the protein CASSPGPNTEAFF.

The chain has TRBV10-3 and TRBJ2-1; 7 bases agree with TRBD2. J gave up 5 bases and V 0 bases, and 7 bases lay outside the gene matches. There are 16 residues in the CDR3. Germline-derived CDR1 and CDR2 are ENHRY and SYGVKD. CDR3 sequence reads: CAISESAGLLNNEQFF. The CDR3 bases are TGTGCCATCAGTGAGTCAGCGGGATTACTAAACAATGAGCAGTTCTTC.

V usage is TRBV7-2 and J usage is TRBJ2-7; possible D gene TRBD1, 6 bases. The CDR3 loop spans 14 amino acids. The V end was cut by 5 bases, the J end by 0 bases, with 11 bases between. CDR1 SGHTA and CDR2 FQGNSA come from the germline V gene. The CDR3 DNA reads TGTGCCAGCAGCGAACAGGGTTCCTCCTACGAGCAGTACTTC. Residues: CASSEQGSSYEQYF.

This clone occurred once. The V gene is TRBV4-2, the J gene TRBJ2-4, with TRBD2 as a possible D gene (6 bases). Germline V CDR1 and CDR2: LGHNA, YNFKEQ. The CDR3 consists of 15 residues. The V end lost 0 bases, the J end lost 6 bases, and 12 bases lay between the germline ends. CDR3 protein: CASSQDRHGRNIQYF. For the CDR3, the DNA is TGTGCCAGCAGCCAAGATCGACACGGGAGAAACATTCAGTACTTC.

The chain recombines TRBV28 with TRBJ1-4, with a tentative D call TRBD1 (6 bases). The CDR3 runs to 16 residues. The germline CDR1 and CDR2 sequences are MDHEN and SYDVKM. Trimming removed 6 bases at V and 0 bases at J, with 14 bases between. CDR3 protein: CASRGARAATNEKLFF. DNA of the CDR3: TGTGCCAGCAGGGGGGCCAGGGCCGCAACTAATGAAAAACTGTTTTTT.